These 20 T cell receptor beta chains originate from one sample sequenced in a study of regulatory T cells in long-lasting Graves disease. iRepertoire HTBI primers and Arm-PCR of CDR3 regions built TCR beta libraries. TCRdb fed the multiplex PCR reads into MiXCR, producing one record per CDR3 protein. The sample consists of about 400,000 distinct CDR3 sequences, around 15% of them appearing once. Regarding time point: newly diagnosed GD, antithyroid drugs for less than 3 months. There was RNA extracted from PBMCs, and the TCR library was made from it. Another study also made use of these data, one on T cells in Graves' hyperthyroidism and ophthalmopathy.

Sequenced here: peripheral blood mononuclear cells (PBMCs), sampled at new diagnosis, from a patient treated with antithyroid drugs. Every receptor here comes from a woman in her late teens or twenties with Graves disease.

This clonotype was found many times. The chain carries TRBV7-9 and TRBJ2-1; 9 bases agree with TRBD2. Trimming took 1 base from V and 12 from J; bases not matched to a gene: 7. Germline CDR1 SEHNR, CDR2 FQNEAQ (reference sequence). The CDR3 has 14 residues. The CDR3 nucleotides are TGTGCCAGCAGCTTAGAGGGGCGCGGGAGGGGGCAGTTCTTC. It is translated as CASSLEGRGRGQFF. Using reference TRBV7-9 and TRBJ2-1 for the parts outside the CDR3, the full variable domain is DTGVSQNPRHKITKRGQNVTFRCDPISEHNRLYWYRQTLGQGPEFLTYFQNEAQLEKSRLLSDRFSAERPKGSFSTLEIQRTEQGDSAMYLCASSLEGRGRGQFFGPGTRLTVL.

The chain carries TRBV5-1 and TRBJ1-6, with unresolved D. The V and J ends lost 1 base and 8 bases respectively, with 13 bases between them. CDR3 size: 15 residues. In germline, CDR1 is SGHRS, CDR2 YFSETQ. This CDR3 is CASSLTGHQDSPLHF. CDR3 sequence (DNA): TGCGCCAGCAGCTTGACCGGGCATCAGGATTCACCCCTCCACTTT.

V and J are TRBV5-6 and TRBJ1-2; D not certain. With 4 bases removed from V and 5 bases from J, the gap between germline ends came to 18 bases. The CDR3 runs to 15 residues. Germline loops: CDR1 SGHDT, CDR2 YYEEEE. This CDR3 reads CASSGERALRYGYTF. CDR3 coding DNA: TGTGCCAGCAGCGGAGAAAGGGCGCTTAGATATGGCTACACCTTC.

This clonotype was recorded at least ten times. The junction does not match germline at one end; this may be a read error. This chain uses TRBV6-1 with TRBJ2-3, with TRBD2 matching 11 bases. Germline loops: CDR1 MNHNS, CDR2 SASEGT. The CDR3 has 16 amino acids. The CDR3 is CASSERLAGGTDTQYF. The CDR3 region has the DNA TGTGCCAGCAGTGAAAGGCTAGCGGGGGGCACCGATACGCAGTATTTT.

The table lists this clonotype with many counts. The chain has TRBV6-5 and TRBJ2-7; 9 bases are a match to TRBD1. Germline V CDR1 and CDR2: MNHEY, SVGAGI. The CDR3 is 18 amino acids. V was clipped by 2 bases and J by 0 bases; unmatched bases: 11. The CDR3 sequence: CASSYPAGQGSHSYEQYF. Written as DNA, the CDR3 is TGTGCCAGCAGTTACCCGGCAGGACAGGGGTCCCACTCCTACGAGCAGTACTTC.

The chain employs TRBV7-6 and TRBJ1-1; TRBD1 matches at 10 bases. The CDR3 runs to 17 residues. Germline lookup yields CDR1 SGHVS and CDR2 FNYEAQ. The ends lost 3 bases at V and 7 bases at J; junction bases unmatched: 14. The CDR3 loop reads CASSFLEGTTGGIEAFF. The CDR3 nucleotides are TGTGCCAGCAGCTTTTTGGAGGGAACGACAGGGGGCATTGAAGCTTTCTTT.

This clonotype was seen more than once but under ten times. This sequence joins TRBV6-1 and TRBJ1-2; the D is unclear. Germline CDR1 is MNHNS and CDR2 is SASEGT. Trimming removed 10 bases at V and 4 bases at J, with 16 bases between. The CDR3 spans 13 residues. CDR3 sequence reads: CAILRDGAYGYTF. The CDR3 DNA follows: TGTGCCATCCTTAGAGACGGCGCCTATGGCTACACCTTC.

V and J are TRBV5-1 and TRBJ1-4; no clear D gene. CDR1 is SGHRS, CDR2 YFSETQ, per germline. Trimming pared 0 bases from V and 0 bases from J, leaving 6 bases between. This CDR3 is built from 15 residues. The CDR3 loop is CASSLGTSTNEKLFF. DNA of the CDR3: TGCGCCAGCAGCTTGGGGACCTCAACTAATGAAAAACTGTTTTTT.

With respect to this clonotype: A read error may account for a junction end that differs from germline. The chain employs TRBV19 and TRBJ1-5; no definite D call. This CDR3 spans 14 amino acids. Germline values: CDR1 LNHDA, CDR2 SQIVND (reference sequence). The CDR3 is CASGIAAENQPQHF. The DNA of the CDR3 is TGTGCCAGTGGTATTGCGGCGGAAAATCAGCCCCAGCATTTT.

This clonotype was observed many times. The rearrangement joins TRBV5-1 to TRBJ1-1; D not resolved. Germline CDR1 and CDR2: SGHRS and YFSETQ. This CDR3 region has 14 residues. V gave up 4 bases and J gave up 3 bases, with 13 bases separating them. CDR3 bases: TGCGCCAGCAGCCCTGCCGGGCTTGACACTGAAGCTTTCTTT. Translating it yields CASSPAGLDTEAFF.

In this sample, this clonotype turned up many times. The CDR3 region is CASSLPGGLSVNEQFF. Here the CDR3 DNA reads TGTGCCAGCAGTTTACCCGGAGGACTAAGTGTGAATGAGCAGTTCTTC. The chain is built from TRBV27 and TRBJ2-1; weak D call: TRBD2 (6 bases). CDR1 and CDR2 from the germline V gene are MNHEY and SMNVEV (reference sequence). The V and J ends lost 2 bases and 7 bases respectively, with 18 bases between them. The CDR3 runs to 16 residues.

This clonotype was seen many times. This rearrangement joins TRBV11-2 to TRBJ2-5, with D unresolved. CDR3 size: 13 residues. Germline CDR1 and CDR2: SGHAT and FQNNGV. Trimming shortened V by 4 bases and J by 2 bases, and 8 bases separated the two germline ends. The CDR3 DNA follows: TGTGCCAGCAGCTCACACCTTCAAGAGACCCAGTACTTC. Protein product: CASSSHLQETQYF. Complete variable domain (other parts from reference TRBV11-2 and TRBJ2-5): EAGVAQSPRYKIIEKRQSVAFWCNPISGHATLYWYQQILGQGPKLLIQFQNNGVVDDSQLPKDRFSAERLKGVDSTLKIQPAKLEDSAVYLCASSSHLQETQYFGPGTRLLVL.

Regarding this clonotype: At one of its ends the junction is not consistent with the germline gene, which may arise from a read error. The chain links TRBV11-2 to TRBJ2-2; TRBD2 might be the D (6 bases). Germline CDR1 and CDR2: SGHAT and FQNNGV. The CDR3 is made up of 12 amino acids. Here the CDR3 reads CASSLGAGGLFF. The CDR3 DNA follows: TGTGCCAGCAGCTTAGGGGCCGGGGGGCTGTTTTTT.

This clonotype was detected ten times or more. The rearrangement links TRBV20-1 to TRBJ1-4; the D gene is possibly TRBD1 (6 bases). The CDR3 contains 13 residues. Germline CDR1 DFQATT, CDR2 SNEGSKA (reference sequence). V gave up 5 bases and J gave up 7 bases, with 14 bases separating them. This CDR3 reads CSARTGSGEKLFF. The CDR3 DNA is TGCAGTGCTCGCACAGGGTCGGGTGAAAAACTGTTTTTT.

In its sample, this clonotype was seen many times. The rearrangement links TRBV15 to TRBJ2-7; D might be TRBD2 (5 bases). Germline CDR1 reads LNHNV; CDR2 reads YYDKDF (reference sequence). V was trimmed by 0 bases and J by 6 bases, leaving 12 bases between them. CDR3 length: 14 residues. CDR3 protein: CATSRDLGLAEQYF. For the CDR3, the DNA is TGTGCCACCAGCAGAGATCTAGGTCTAGCCGAGCAGTACTTC.

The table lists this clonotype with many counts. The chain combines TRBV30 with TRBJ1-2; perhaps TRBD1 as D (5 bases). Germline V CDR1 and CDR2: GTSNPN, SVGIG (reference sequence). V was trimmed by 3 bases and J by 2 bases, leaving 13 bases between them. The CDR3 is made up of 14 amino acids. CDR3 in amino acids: CAWRLYRDNYGYTF. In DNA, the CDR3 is TGTGCCTGGAGACTTTACCGGGACAACTATGGCTACACCTTC.

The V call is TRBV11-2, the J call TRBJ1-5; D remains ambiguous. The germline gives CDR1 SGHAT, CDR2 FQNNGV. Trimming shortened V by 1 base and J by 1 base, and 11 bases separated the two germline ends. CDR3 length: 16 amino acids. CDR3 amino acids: CASSLGFGRSNQPQHF. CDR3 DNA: TGTGCCAGCAGCTTAGGGTTTGGGAGAAGCAATCAGCCCCAGCATTTT. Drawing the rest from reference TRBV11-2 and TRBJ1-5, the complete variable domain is EAGVAQSPRYKIIEKRQSVAFWCNPISGHATLYWYQQILGQGPKLLIQFQNNGVVDDSQLPKDRFSAERLKGVDSTLKIQPAKLEDSAVYLCASSLGFGRSNQPQHFGDGTRLSIL.

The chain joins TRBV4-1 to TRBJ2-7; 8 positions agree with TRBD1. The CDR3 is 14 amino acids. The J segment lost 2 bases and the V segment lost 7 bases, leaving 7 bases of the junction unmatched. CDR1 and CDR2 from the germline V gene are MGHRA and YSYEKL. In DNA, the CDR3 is TGCGCCAGCACCAGGGGGCAGGGAACCTACGAGCAGTACTTC. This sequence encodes CASTRGQGTYEQYF.

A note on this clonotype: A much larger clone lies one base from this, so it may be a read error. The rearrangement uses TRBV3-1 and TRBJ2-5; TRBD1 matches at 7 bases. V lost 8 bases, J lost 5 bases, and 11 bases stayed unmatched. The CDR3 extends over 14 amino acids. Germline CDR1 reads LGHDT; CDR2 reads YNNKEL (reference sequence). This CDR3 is CASGEQGFSETQYF. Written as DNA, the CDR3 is TGTGCCAGCGGTGAACAGGGGTTCTCGGAGACCCAGTACTTC.

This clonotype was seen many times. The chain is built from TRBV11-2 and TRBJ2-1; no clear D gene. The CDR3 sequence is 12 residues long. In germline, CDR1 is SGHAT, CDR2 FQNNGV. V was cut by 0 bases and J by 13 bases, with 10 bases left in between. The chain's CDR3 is CASSLDVRKQFF. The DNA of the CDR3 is TGTGCCAGCAGCTTAGACGTCAGGAAACAGTTCTTC.